The next 19 T cell receptor beta chains were all read from a single sample in a study of blood T cell repertoires in COVID-19. The assay was immunoSEQ multiplex PCR, and TCRdb's table has in-frame clones only and misses some. The sample includes 90,000 to 150,000 clones, about 83% of them seen just once. The sequenced material came from peripheral blood. Source of these receptors: a man in his 70s with acute or convalescent COVID-19.

This chain connects TRBV4-2 to TRBJ1-5; no reliable D call. This CDR3 spans 15 amino acids. V lost 1 base to trimming and J lost 3 bases, with 10 bases between them. Germline V gene lookup returns CDR1 LGHNA and CDR2 YNFKEQ. The CDR3 DNA is TGTGCCAGCAGCCAAGTCCCAGGTCTCAATCAGCCCCAGCATTTT. Its protein product is CASSQVPGLNQPQHF.

The V call is TRBV9, the J call TRBJ1-2, with 8 bases lining up with TRBD1. Germline V gene data show CDR1 as SGDLS and CDR2 as YYNGEE. CDR3 length: 14 amino acids. Unmatched junction bases numbered 5, after V lost 4 bases and J lost 3 bases. Here the CDR3 DNA reads TGTGCCAGCAGCCCCCTGACAGGGGACTATGGCTACACCTTC. Protein product: CASSPLTGDYGYTF. Based on the CDR3 plus reference TRBV9 and TRBJ1-2, the full variable domain is DSGVTQTPKHLITATGQRVTLRCSPRSGDLSVYWYQQSLDQGLQFLIQYYNGEERAKGNILERFSAQQFPDLHSELNLSSLELGDSALYFCASSPLTGDYGYTFGSGTRLTVV.

The V and J genes are TRBV19 and TRBJ2-1; TRBD2 might be the D (5 bases). CDR3 length: 15 residues. Germline CDR1 is LNHDA and CDR2 is SQIVND (reference sequence). V lost 3 bases, J lost 0 bases, and 9 bases lay in between. The CDR3 region has the DNA TGTGCCAGTAGTATGGGAGCCGACTCCTACAATGAGCAGTTCTTC. It is translated as CASSMGADSYNEQFF.

The chain is built from TRBV5-1 and TRBJ2-7; 8 bases map to TRBD1. Germline loops: CDR1 SGHRS, CDR2 YFSETQ. V shed 5 bases, J shed 5 bases, and the junction held 12 bases outside the gene matches. The CDR3 length is 15 residues. The DNA of the CDR3 is TGCGCCAGCAGTCTCAATACAGGGGGAGGCAACGAGCAGTACTTC. Translation gives CASSLNTGGGNEQYF.

This clone was seen more than once but under ten times. The V gene is TRBV7-2, the J gene TRBJ1-4; 10 bases agree with TRBD1. This CDR3 is 17 amino acids long. The germline gives CDR1 SGHTA, CDR2 FQGNSA. V was pared by 5 bases and J by 6 bases, with 12 bases of the junction left unmatched. CDR3 coding DNA: TGTGCCAGCAGCCTAGAACGTCCCGGGACAGGGGATGAAAAACTGTTTTTT. Residues: CASSLERPGTGDEKLFF.

J is TRBJ2-7 and V is TRBV3-1 (or the pseudogene TRBV3-2); D unclear. This CDR3 is 13 amino acids long. Trimming removed 4 bases at V and 3 bases at J, with 10 bases between. Per the germline V gene, CDR1 is LGHDT and CDR2 is YNNKEL (reference sequence). Here the CDR3 reads CASSPRTNYEQYF. The DNA for the CDR3 is TGTGCCAGCAGCCCCAGAACTAACTACGAGCAGTACTTC.

The CDR3 coding sequence is TGTGCCAGCTCACCCTTAAGCTCGGAGCTTCGGGAGCAGTACTTC. Translated, it gives CASSPLSSELREQYF. The chain carries TRBV18 and TRBJ2-7; D not certain. Germline values: CDR1 KGHSH, CDR2 LQKENI. This CDR3 is 15 amino acids long. Trimming took 3 bases from V and 7 from J, leaving 19 bases between them.

This rearrangement joins TRBV6-5 to TRBJ1-2; possible D gene TRBD1, 6 bases. Germline V CDR1 and CDR2: MNHEY, SVGAGI. This CDR3 is 12 amino acids long. Deletions cut 6 bases from V and 3 bases from J, with 8 bases between. The CDR3 nucleotides are TGTGCCAGCAGAGGGGGGGACTATGGCTACACCTTC. Translated, it gives CASRGGDYGYTF.

CDR3 protein: CASSQDKDFYEQYF. The CDR3 DNA reads as TGTGCCAGCAGCCAAGACAAAGACTTCTACGAGCAGTACTTC. This sequence joins TRBV4-2 and TRBJ2-7; D unresolved. Trimming took 0 bases from V and 3 from J, leaving 9 bases between them. The CDR3 spans 14 residues. Germline assignment: CDR1 LGHNA and CDR2 YNFKEQ.

The chain carries TRBV7-2 and TRBJ1-1; D is unclear. Between the trimmed V and J ends, which lost 3 bases and 0 bases, there was a span of 11 bases. The germline V gene encodes CDR1 SGHTA and CDR2 FQGNSA. The CDR3 is made up of 15 amino acids. The CDR3 loop is CASSFSTGLNTEAFF. The CDR3 DNA sequence: TGTGCCAGCAGCTTTAGTACCGGTCTGAACACTGAAGCTTTCTTT.

The chain links TRBV7-8 to TRBJ2-1; 12 bases are shared with TRBD2. With 5 bases clipped from V and 5 bases from J, the junction kept 1 base outside the gene matches. Germline CDR1 reads SGHVS; CDR2 reads FQNEAQ. The CDR3 loop spans 14 amino acids. CDR3 residues: CASSRTSGNNEQFF. The CDR3 DNA reads as TGTGCCAGCAGCCGGACTAGCGGGAACAATGAGCAGTTCTTC.

The V and J genes are TRBV27 and TRBJ2-3, with unresolved D. Trimming removed 0 bases from V and 6 bases from J, with 13 bases in between. This CDR3 has 15 residues. Germline V lookup: CDR1 MNHEY, CDR2 SMNVEV (reference sequence). The CDR3 here is CASSLSLRPVDTQYF. The CDR3 bases are TGTGCCAGCAGTTTATCACTGCGCCCGGTGGATACGCAGTATTTT.

In this sample, this clone turned up a few times. This sequence joins TRBV3-1 (or the pseudogene TRBV3-2) and TRBJ2-7; TRBD1 matches 8 bases. The V and J ends lost 2 bases and 5 bases, in that order; junction bases with no gene match: 5. Per germline, CDR1 LGHDT and CDR2 YNNKEL (reference sequence). The CDR3 length is 14 residues. The CDR3, as DNA: TGTGCCAGCAGCCAACCAGGGGGCGGCCACGAGCAGTACTTC. Translating it yields CASSQPGGGHEQYF.

V gene TRBV30 combines with J gene TRBJ2-1, with D possibly matching TRBD2 (6 bases). V lost 3 bases and J 9 bases, leaving 12 bases between the germline ends. CDR1 and CDR2 from the germline V gene are GTSNPN and SVGIG (reference sequence). CDR3 size: 12 residues. CDR3: CAWSGGGSEQFF. CDR3 DNA: TGTGCCTGGAGCGGGGGTGGGAGTGAGCAGTTCTTC.

The chain has TRBV30 and TRBJ1-5; D remains unclear. The CDR3 length is 15 residues. Germline assignment: CDR1 GTSNPN and CDR2 SVGIG (reference sequence). Deletions cut 2 bases from V and 7 bases from J, with 18 bases between. The CDR3 sequence is CAWSPEVTLRQPQHF. Here the CDR3 DNA reads TGTGCCTGGAGTCCCGAAGTGACTCTCCGCCAGCCCCAGCATTTT. Full variable domain (rest looked up from reference TRBV30 and TRBJ1-5): SQTIHQWPATLVQPVGSPLSLECTVEGTSNPNLYWYRQAAGRGLQLLFYSVGIGQISSEVPQNLSASRPQDRQFILSSKKLLLSDSGFYLCAWSPEVTLRQPQHFGDGTRLSIL.

The rearrangement uses TRBV7-2 and TRBJ1-2; TRBD1 agrees at 9 bases. CDR3 length: 22 residues. The J segment lost 4 bases and the V segment lost 0 bases, leaving 24 bases of the junction unmatched. Germline assignment: CDR1 SGHTA and CDR2 FQGNSA. The CDR3 DNA reads as TGTGCCAGCAGCTTAGCCACCTCGGGCGGGACAGGGATTTCCCCACGAAGCTATGGCTACACCTTC. It is translated as CASSLATSGGTGISPRSYGYTF.

This chain joins TRBV7-3 and TRBJ2-2; D ambiguous. The CDR3 consists of 16 residues. Germline V gene lookup returns CDR1 SGHTA and CDR2 FQGTGA. The V end was cut by 5 bases, the J end by 5 bases, with 18 bases between. The CDR3 here is CASSPTRQIRTGELFF. The CDR3 DNA reads TGTGCCAGCAGCCCAACGAGGCAGATCCGAACCGGGGAGCTGTTTTTT.

The rearrangement links TRBV5-4 to TRBJ2-3, with 7 nucleotides matching TRBD1. There are 15 residues in the CDR3. Germline loops: CDR1 SGHNT, CDR2 YYREEE (reference sequence). With 0 bases clipped from V and 3 bases from J, the junction kept 4 bases outside the gene matches. CDR3 sequence reads: CASSLGGQQTDTQYF. The DNA for the CDR3 is TGTGCCAGCAGCTTGGGGGGACAGCAAACAGATACGCAGTATTTT.

The chain couples TRBV3-1 (or the pseudogene TRBV3-2) to TRBJ1-6; D is unresolved. V lost 4 bases and J lost 12, with 10 bases in between. The CDR3 spans 12 residues. From germline, CDR1 is LGHDT and CDR2 YNNKEL (reference sequence). CDR3 loop: CASSPVGEPLHF. The CDR3 DNA reads TGTGCCAGCAGCCCGGTGGGAGAACCCCTCCACTTT.